The 22 T cell receptor beta chains given below trace back to one sample, sequenced in a study of somatic mutations in cytotoxic T cells in rheumatoid arthritis. Sequencing was performed with immunoSEQ multiplex PCR; in TCRdb, only in-frame clones are kept and a portion is missing. The table records 12,000 or so clones, approximately 80% of them present only once. The specimen sequenced was CD8+ T cells sorted from blood. The receptors were sampled from a man aged 45-60 years in good health.

The V call is TRBV11-2, the J call TRBJ2-5, with 7 bases lining up with TRBD2. The CDR3 runs 15 residues. CDR1 is SGHAT, CDR2 FQNNGV, per germline. V shed 2 bases and J 4 bases; nucleotides not matched to a gene: 7. CDR3 sequence reads: CASSLTAGPRETQYF. The DNA for the CDR3 is TGTGCCAGCAGCTTAACAGCGGGACCAAGAGAGACCCAGTACTTC.

This chain connects TRBV6-1 to TRBJ1-5; D unresolved. The CDR3 covers 14 residues. V gave up 1 base and J gave up 4 bases, with 8 bases separating them. From germline, CDR1 is MNHNS and CDR2 SASEGT. The chain's CDR3 is CASSEGTENQPQHF. CDR3 DNA sequence: TGTGCCAGCAGTGAAGGGACGGAGAATCAGCCCCAGCATTTT.

This clone is a singleton in its sample. The gene calls are TRBV6-5 and TRBJ1-1; tentatively, D is TRBD1 (5 bases). The CDR3 extends over 14 amino acids. Trimming took 5 bases from V and 5 from J, leaving 15 bases between them. Germline V lookup: CDR1 MNHEY, CDR2 SVGAGI. CDR3 region: CASSHPTGQTEAFF. The DNA for the CDR3 is TGTGCCAGCAGTCACCCTACAGGCCAGACTGAAGCTTTCTTT.

The chain has TRBV6-1 and TRBJ1-1; 9 bases agree with TRBD1. The CDR3 totals 14 residues. With 6 bases clipped from V and 2 bases from J, the junction kept 4 bases outside the gene matches. Germline lookup yields CDR1 MNHNS and CDR2 SASEGT. The CDR3 sequence is CASRRQGGNTEAFF. CDR3 nucleotides: TGTGCCAGCAGAAGACAGGGGGGCAACACTGAAGCTTTCTTT.

The J gene is TRBJ2-7, the V gene TRBV2; D ambiguous. Germline V gene data show CDR1 as SNHLY and CDR2 as FYNNEI. The CDR3 covers 12 residues. Between the trimmed V and J ends, which lost 3 bases and 2 bases, there was a span of 5 bases. CDR3 sequence reads: CASSDETYEQYV. The CDR3 bases are TGTGCCAGCAGTGACGAAACCTACGAGCAGTACGTC.

The chain uses TRBV28 and TRBJ1-1; TRBD1 agrees at 9 bases. Germline V lookup: CDR1 MDHEN, CDR2 SYDVKM. The CDR3 runs to 14 residues. V lost 4 bases and J lost 4; bases outside the gene matches: 4. CDR3 loop: CASSYRGQGTEAFF. Written as DNA, the CDR3 is TGTGCCAGCAGTTACAGGGGGCAGGGCACTGAAGCTTTCTTT.

V gene TRBV20-1 combines with J gene TRBJ2-1; no clear D gene. Germline V lookup: CDR1 DFQATT, CDR2 SNEGSKA (reference sequence). The CDR3 has 11 amino acids. The V and J ends lost 0 bases and 8 bases respectively, with 5 bases between them. The CDR3 spells CSARDLDEQFF. In DNA form, the CDR3 reads TGCAGTGCTAGAGATCTTGATGAGCAGTTCTTC.

This sequence joins TRBV4-1 and TRBJ1-1, with 8 bases identical to TRBD1. Germline lookup yields CDR1 MGHRA and CDR2 YSYEKL. The J segment lost 5 bases and the V segment lost 3 bases, leaving 8 bases of the junction unmatched. The length of the CDR3 is 15 residues. The CDR3 here is CASSHDPGQATEAFF. The CDR3 DNA is TGCGCCAGCAGCCACGACCCGGGACAGGCAACTGAAGCTTTCTTT.

This chain connects TRBV4-3 to TRBJ2-2, with a weak D call TRBD2 (7 bases). Trimming took 0 bases from V and 4 from J, leaving 15 bases between them. The CDR3 covers 17 residues. Germline CDR1 LGHNA, CDR2 YSLEER. The CDR3 DNA is TGCGCCAGCAGCCAAGATAGGGGAGGGACAAGCACCGGGGAGCTGTTTTTT. It specifies CASSQDRGGTSTGELFF.

V is TRBV12-5 and J is TRBJ1-1, with D possibly being TRBD1 (5 bases). The V gene lost 0 bases and the J gene lost 5 bases, with 10 bases spanning the gap. CDR3 length equals 14 residues. In germline, CDR1 is LGHNT, CDR2 FRNRAP. CDR3 coding DNA: TGTGCTAGTGGTTTGGTTCAGGGTCGGACTGAAGCTTTCTTT. Translated: CASGLVQGRTEAFF.

The V gene is TRBV29-1, the J gene TRBJ2-1; the D gene could be TRBD1 or TRBD2 (5 bases each). V lost 7 bases to trimming and J lost 0 bases, with 16 bases between them. This CDR3 region has 15 residues. CDR1 is SQVTM, CDR2 ANQGSEA, per germline. Written as DNA, the CDR3 is TGCAGCGCCCGAGGGGTCCCGAACTCCTACAATGAGCAGTTCTTC. Amino acids: CSARGVPNSYNEQFF.

The chain carries TRBV6-5 and TRBJ1-3; D unresolved. This CDR3 is built from 12 residues. With 8 bases removed from V and 8 bases from J, the gap between germline ends came to 13 bases. The germline V gene encodes CDR1 MNHEY and CDR2 SVGAGI. The CDR3, as DNA: TGTGCCAGCGATCAGGTTAGTGACACCATATATTTT. Its translation is CASDQVSDTIYF.

This chain uses TRBV4-1 with TRBJ2-3, with D perhaps matching TRBD2 (6 bases). Germline loops: CDR1 MGHRA, CDR2 YSYEKL. The CDR3 covers 16 residues. V lost 1 base to trimming and J lost 2 bases, with 13 bases between them. The CDR3 is CASSQGPAGSTDTQYF. The CDR3 bases are TGCGCCAGCAGCCAAGGGCCGGCGGGGTCCACAGATACGCAGTATTTT.

The J gene is TRBJ1-2, the V gene TRBV6-5, with D possibly matching TRBD1 (6 bases). In germline, CDR1 is MNHEY, CDR2 SVGAGI. This CDR3 comprises 16 residues. With 0 bases removed from V and 4 bases from J, the gap between germline ends came to 15 bases. The CDR3 protein is CASSYSFGGGSYGYTF. Here the CDR3 DNA reads TGTGCCAGCAGTTACTCGTTCGGGGGCGGTTCCTATGGCTACACCTTC.

This clone has just one count. The chain links TRBV28 to TRBJ1-1; D perhaps matches TRBD1 (5 bases). CDR3 length: 13 amino acids. The V end was cut by 7 bases, the J end by 4 bases, with 13 bases between. The germline CDR1 and CDR2 sequences are MDHEN and SYDVKM. In nucleotides, the CDR3 is TGTGCCAGCAACCGCGGCGGGGGCACTGAAGCTTTCTTT. Translated: CASNRGGGTEAFF.

Note on this clone: The junction departs from the called germline gene at one end, perhaps through a read error. V is TRBV6-1 and J is TRBJ1-2; D uncertain. From germline, CDR1 is MNHNS and CDR2 SASEGT. The CDR3 covers 13 residues. The CDR3 sequence: CASSEVMVYGYTF. The DNA for the CDR3 is TGTGCCAGCAGCGAAGTCATGGTCTATGGCTACACCTTC.

The rearrangement uses TRBV7-2 and TRBJ2-3; 9 bases align to TRBD2. CDR1 and CDR2 from the germline V gene are SGHTA and FQGNSA. With V trimmed by 5 bases and J by 6 bases, 9 bases remained unmatched. This CDR3 is built from 15 residues. DNA of the CDR3: TGTGCCAGCAGCCCCGTAGCGGGAGCAGGCGATACGCAGTATTTT. Translation: CASSPVAGAGDTQYF. Drawing the rest from reference TRBV7-2 and TRBJ2-3, the complete variable domain is GAGVSQSPSNKVTEKGKDVELRCDPISGHTALYWYRQSLGQGLEFLIYFQGNSAPDKSGLPSDRFSAERTGGSVSTLTIQRTQQEDSAVYLCASSPVAGAGDTQYFGPGTRLTVL.

The chain joins TRBV19 to TRBJ2-7; weak D call: TRBD2 (6 bases). Germline V gene lookup returns CDR1 LNHDA and CDR2 SQIVND (reference sequence). V was shortened by 5 bases and J by 1 base, with 15 bases between the two germline ends. The CDR3 has 15 residues. CDR3 sequence: CASSSGLAKSYEQYF. CDR3 DNA: TGTGCCAGTAGTTCTGGGCTAGCGAAATCCTACGAGCAGTACTTC.

This clone was seen a few times. The chain employs TRBV7-2 and TRBJ2-7, with TRBD2 matching 8 bases. The germline V gene encodes CDR1 SGHTA and CDR2 FQGNSA. Trimming at V came to 4 bases and at J to 7 bases, leaving 0 bases not matched to a gene. The CDR3 totals 11 residues. The CDR3 loop is CASSSGGEQYF. The CDR3 coding sequence is TGTGCCAGCAGCTCGGGGGGGGAGCAGTACTTC.

The chain employs TRBV29-1 and TRBJ2-3, with 10 bases matching TRBD2. Germline V lookup: CDR1 SQVTM, CDR2 ANQGSEA. CDR3 length equals 15 residues. J lost 3 bases, V lost 6 bases, and 9 bases had no gene match. CDR3 in DNA: TGCAGCGTCGGGACTAGCGAGAGGGAGACAGATACGCAGTATTTT. Translation gives CSVGTSERETDTQYF.

V is TRBV6-5 and J is TRBJ2-1, with 12 positions matching TRBD2. CDR3 length: 13 residues. J was trimmed by 11 bases and V by 4 bases; bases with no gene match: 3. The V gene's germline CDR1 is MNHEY and CDR2 SVGAGI. CDR3: CASSWTSGTQQFF. The CDR3 nucleotides read TGTGCCAGCAGTTGGACTAGCGGGACCCAGCAGTTCTTC.

The chain links TRBV5-1 to TRBJ1-1, with D possibly TRBD1 on 5 matching bases. Trimming took 1 base from V and 7 from J, leaving 11 bases between them. Germline lookup yields CDR1 SGHRS and CDR2 YFSETQ. The CDR3 consists of 13 residues. CDR3 protein: CASSLWDVNEAFF. In DNA form, the CDR3 reads TGCGCCAGCAGCTTGTGGGACGTCAATGAAGCTTTCTTT.